These T cell receptor beta chains were read from a single sample in a study of glioma-infiltrating T cells after dendritic cell vaccination. The table came from immunoSEQ multiplex PCR; TCRdb's copy has only in-frame clones and leaves some out. The sample consists of around 60,000 clones, about 89% of them appearing once. This specimen was blood, taken after dendritic cell vaccination. These receptors came from a human donor with glioblastoma. The conserved cysteine and the conserved F or W are not part of the CDR3 here. D genes are given only for firm matches.

v_call	d_call	j_call	cdr3_length	cdr3_aa
TRBV5-1	TRBD1	TRBJ2-4	12	ASSVGTGVDIQY
TRBV7-8	NA	TRBJ2-7	11	ASSLAEPYEQY
TRBV30	NA	TRBJ1-1	12	AWKVGGKYTEAF
TRBV7-9	NA	TRBJ1-1	12	ASSLEGETSEAF
TRBV27	TRBD1	TRBJ2-7	15	ASSGFGWTGGSYEQY
TRBV5-8	TRBD2	TRBJ2-5	14	ASSAGTSGGTETQY
TRBV14	NA	TRBJ2-1	16	ASSQIGFGAGELDEQF
TRBV7-8	TRBD1	TRBJ1-5	12	ASSPDRGLQPQH
TRBV30	TRBD2	TRBJ2-3	14	AWSVRLAVSTDTQY
TRBV9	NA	NA	11	ASSAGQTYEQY
TRBV15	TRBD2	TRBJ2-3	14	ATSSIAGGPADTQY
TRBV9	TRBD1	TRBJ2-7	13	ASSIGTGASYEQY
TRBV27	TRBD1	TRBJ1-2	13	ASSRTGGADYGYT
TRBV5-4	TRBD1	TRBJ1-1	10	ASSYNRGEAF
TRBV7-2	NA	TRBJ2-5	11	ASSTSGWETQY
TRBV2	NA	TRBJ2-6	11	ASTGVGANVLT
TRBV11-2	TRBD1	TRBJ1-4	12	ASSFRGRGEKLF
TRBV19	TRBD2	TRBJ2-2	14	ASRRTSGGGAGELF
TRBV20-1	NA	TRBJ1-1	9	SASQQGEAF
TRBV30	NA	TRBJ2-6	13	AWGEGRSGANVLT
TRBV7-9	NA	TRBJ2-1	13	ASSSRGDSYNEQF
TRBV19	TRBD1	TRBJ1-2	13	ASSPRQGAFYGYT
TRBV11-3	TRBD1	TRBJ2-7	12	ASSKATGAYEQY